The 21 T cell receptor beta chains below come from one sample, sequenced in a study of T cell responses to AZD1222 COVID-19 vaccine. The method was immunoSEQ multiplex PCR; TCRdb's version includes in-frame clones alone and lacks a portion of them. The top ten hold approximately 1.4% of the sample, which has around 150,000 clones, around 92% seen once. Sequences were derived from peripheral blood, sampled on day 0 of AZD1222 vaccination. Every receptor here comes from an adult in good health.

This CDR3 is CASSRPTGLGNTIYF. The CDR3 DNA reads TGTGCCAGCAGTCGTCCCACAGGGTTGGGAAACACCATATATTTT. V and J are TRBV6-5 and TRBJ1-3; maybe TRBD1 (6 bases). The germline CDR1 and CDR2 sequences are MNHEY and SVGAGI. The CDR3 runs to 15 residues. V lost 5 bases, J lost 4 bases, and 15 bases lay in between.

This rearrangement joins TRBV4-3 to TRBJ2-5; D ambiguous. Germline CDR1 LGHNA, CDR2 YSLEER. The CDR3 totals 13 residues. The V end lost 4 bases, the J end lost 3 bases, and 9 bases lay between the germline ends. This chain's CDR3 is CASSPTPEETQYF. The CDR3 region has the DNA TGCGCCAGCAGCCCGACCCCCGAAGAGACCCAGTACTTC.

The chain links TRBV9 to TRBJ2-7, with 7 bases fitting TRBD1. The CDR3 spans 14 residues. CDR1 SGDLS and CDR2 YYNGEE come from the germline V gene. Trimming at V came to 3 bases and at J to 9 bases, leaving 12 bases not matched to a gene. CDR3 DNA: TGTGCCAGCAGCGGTGGACTCCAGGGGGTAGGGCAGTACTTC. Translation gives CASSGGLQGVGQYF. Filled out from reference TRBV9 and TRBJ2-7, the complete variable domain reads DSGVTQTPKHLITATGQRVTLRCSPRSGDLSVYWYQQSLDQGLQFLIQYYNGEERAKGNILERFSAQQFPDLHSELNLSSLELGDSALYFCASSGGLQGVGQYFGPGTRLTVT.

The chain is built from TRBV6-1 and TRBJ2-1; D ambiguous. CDR1 and CDR2 (germline): MNHNS, SASEGT. CDR3 size: 15 residues. Trimming removed 1 base at V and 4 bases at J, with 11 bases between. The CDR3: CASSEGSANYNEQFF. The CDR3 DNA follows: TGTGCCAGCAGTGAAGGTTCGGCAAATTACAATGAGCAGTTCTTC.

This chain joins TRBV2 and TRBJ2-3, with D possibly TRBD2 on 6 matching bases. This CDR3 is 15 amino acids long. Germline assignment: CDR1 SNHLY and CDR2 FYNNEI. V was clipped by 7 bases and J by 0 bases, with 14 bases between them. The CDR3 sequence is CASTVLATSTDTQYF. CDR3 nucleotide sequence: TGTGCCAGCACAGTCCTAGCGACTAGCACAGATACGCAGTATTTT.

The chain has TRBV19 and TRBJ1-5, with a possible D match to TRBD1 (5 bases). This CDR3 region has 15 residues. The ends were cut back, 6 bases at V and 5 bases at J, with 17 bases in the middle. Germline CDR1 and CDR2: LNHDA and SQIVND (reference sequence). Here the CDR3 reads CASSPRGVRDQPQHF. Here the CDR3 DNA reads TGTGCCAGTAGCCCTCGGGGGGTGCGGGATCAGCCCCAGCATTTT. Supplemented by reference TRBV19 and TRBJ1-5, the full variable domain reads DGGITQSPKYLFRKEGQNVTLSCEQNLNHDAMYWYRQDPGQGLRLIYYSQIVNDFQKGDIAEGYSVSREKKESFPLTVTSAQKNPTAFYLCASSPRGVRDQPQHFGDGTRLSIL.

V usage is TRBV5-1 and J usage is TRBJ2-3, with 8 bases identical to TRBD2. The germline CDR1 and CDR2 sequences are SGHRS and YFSETQ. V trimming: 2 bases; J trimming: 5 bases; junction bases outside the gene matches: 4. The CDR3 has 14 residues. DNA of the CDR3: TGCGCCAGCAGCTTTAGCGGGGAGGGAGATACGCAGTATTTT. This translates into CASSFSGEGDTQYF.

The chain employs TRBV4-2 and TRBJ2-5; D might be TRBD2 (6 bases). Germline CDR1 LGHNA, CDR2 YNFKEQ. This CDR3 spans 14 amino acids. Trimming stripped 3 bases from V and 5 bases from J, with 13 bases between. Written as DNA, the CDR3 is TGTGCCAGCAGCCACCCCGGGACTGGGGAGACCCAGTACTTC. Its protein is CASSHPGTGETQYF.

This clone showed up just once. V is TRBV3-1 (or the pseudogene TRBV3-2) and J is TRBJ1-6; TRBD1 aligns across 9 bases. Unmatched junction bases numbered 7, after V lost 4 bases and J lost 0 bases. Germline V gives CDR1 LGHDT, CDR2 YNNKEL (reference sequence). The CDR3 is made up of 18 amino acids. The CDR3 sequence: CASSRGQGSSSYNSPLHF. The CDR3 DNA reads TGTGCCAGCAGCCGTGGACAGGGGTCGAGCTCCTATAATTCACCCCTCCACTTT.

This chain links TRBV11-2 with TRBJ2-7; the D is unclear. Germline V gives CDR1 SGHAT, CDR2 FQNNGV. The CDR3 spans 14 residues. The germline V and J ends were trimmed by 2 bases and 2 bases, with 10 bases remaining between them. The CDR3 is CASSLNQKPYEQYF. The CDR3 DNA follows: TGTGCCAGCAGCTTAAACCAGAAGCCCTACGAGCAGTACTTC.

This chain joins TRBV4-3 and TRBJ2-1, with D tentatively TRBD1 (6 bases). Deletions cut 2 bases from V and 3 bases from J, with 8 bases between. Germline CDR1 reads LGHNA; CDR2 reads YSLEER. The length of the CDR3 is 14 residues. The chain's CDR3 is CASSQNRDYNEQFF. The CDR3 DNA is TGCGCCAGCAGCCAAAACAGGGACTACAATGAGCAGTTCTTC.

The chain carries TRBV28 and TRBJ2-1, with 9 positions matching TRBD2. Germline CDR1 MDHEN, CDR2 SYDVKM. This CDR3 contains 15 residues. With 5 bases clipped from V and 7 bases from J, the junction kept 9 bases outside the gene matches. The DNA for the CDR3 is TGTGCCAGCAGTCCTCGCGGGACTAGCAGGAATGAGCAGTTCTTC. This gives the protein CASSPRGTSRNEQFF.

The rearrangement joins TRBV29-1 to TRBJ1-5, with TRBD1 identical over 7 bases. The CDR3 length is 13 residues. J gave up 6 bases and V 6 bases, and 8 bases lay outside the gene matches. The germline gives CDR1 SQVTM, CDR2 ANQGSEA. CDR3 in amino acids: CSVARGSGQPQHF. The CDR3 bases are TGCAGCGTGGCCAGGGGGTCCGGTCAGCCCCAGCATTTT. The complete variable domain, with remaining parts taken from reference TRBV29-1 and TRBJ1-5, reads SAVISQKPSRDICQRGTSLTIQCQVDSQVTMMFWYRQQPGQSLTLIATANQGSEATYESGFVIDKFPISRPNLTFSTLTVSNMSPEDSSIYLCSVARGSGQPQHFGDGTRLSIL.

This sequence joins TRBV7-2 and TRBJ2-5, with no clear D. CDR1 and CDR2 from the germline V gene are SGHTA and FQGNSA. V lost 8 bases to trimming and J lost 5 bases, with 9 bases between them. CDR3 length: 11 residues. The CDR3 nucleotides read TGTGCCAGCGGTCGGGCTGAGACCCAGTACTTC. Translation gives CASGRAETQYF. Variable domain in full (rest from reference TRBV7-2 and TRBJ2-5): GAGVSQSPSNKVTEKGKDVELRCDPISGHTALYWYRQSLGQGLEFLIYFQGNSAPDKSGLPSDRFSAERTGGSVSTLTIQRTQQEDSAVYLCASGRAETQYFGPGTRLLVL.

V usage is TRBV5-1 and J usage is TRBJ2-5; TRBD2 matches at 9 bases. CDR1 is SGHRS, CDR2 YFSETQ, per germline. J gave up 4 bases and V 4 bases, and 8 bases lay outside the gene matches. The CDR3 totals 15 residues. The chain's CDR3 is CASSPIAGAGETQYF. The CDR3 coding sequence is TGCGCCAGCAGCCCCATAGCGGGGGCGGGAGAGACCCAGTACTTC.

The genes are TRBV5-1 and TRBJ2-7; 7 bases fit TRBD1. CDR1 SGHRS and CDR2 YFSETQ come from the germline V gene. The V and J ends lost 0 bases and 2 bases, in that order; junction bases with no gene match: 5. CDR3 length equals 15 residues. Here the CDR3 DNA reads TGCGCCAGCAGCTTGGCCGGGACAGCAGCCTACGAGCAGTACTTC. It is translated as CASSLAGTAAYEQYF.

The chain uses TRBV15 and TRBJ1-1, with D perhaps TRBD1 (5 bases). Germline values: CDR1 LNHNV, CDR2 YYDKDF (reference sequence). The CDR3 is made up of 17 amino acids. V was cut by 1 base and J by 5 bases, with 20 bases left in between. CDR3 sequence reads: CATSRGPRDRPGTEAFF. In DNA, the CDR3 is TGTGCCACCAGCAGAGGGCCCCGGGACCGTCCGGGAACTGAAGCTTTCTTT.

V usage is TRBV10-3 and J usage is TRBJ1-2, with TRBD1 matching over 8 bases. Trimming took 3 bases from V and 5 from J; bases not matched to a gene: 5. Germline values: CDR1 ENHRY, CDR2 SYGVKD. The CDR3 spans 14 residues. CDR3 nucleotide sequence: TGTGCCATCAGTGAACCAGGGGGCCTGTATGGCTACACCTTC. This gives the protein CAISEPGGLYGYTF.

The V and J genes are TRBV6-5 and TRBJ2-2, with a weak D call TRBD1 (6 bases). Germline CDR1 is MNHEY and CDR2 is SVGAGI. V was pared by 6 bases and J by 7 bases, with 15 bases between. The CDR3 totals 14 residues. The CDR3 here is CASSPQGFGGELFF. As DNA, the CDR3 is TGTGCCAGCAGCCCCCAGGGGTTTGGCGGGGAGCTGTTTTTT.

The chain joins TRBV28 to TRBJ1-5, with TRBD1 as a possible D gene (6 bases). This CDR3 comprises 15 residues. V was clipped by 5 bases and J by 5 bases, with 16 bases between them. The germline V gene has CDR1 MDHEN and CDR2 SYDVKM. The CDR3 coding sequence is TGTGCCAGCAGTCCTCCCCGGGACATCCATCAGCCCCAGCATTTT. This translates into CASSPPRDIHQPQHF.

The CDR3: CASSQEDRVNYGYTF. CDR3 coding DNA: TGCGCCAGCAGCCAAGAGGACAGGGTAAACTATGGCTACACCTTC. The chain uses TRBV4-1 and TRBJ1-2; 8 nucleotides match TRBD1. The CDR3 contains 15 residues. V gave up 0 bases and J gave up 2 bases; unmatched junction bases: 2. The germline V gene encodes CDR1 MGHRA and CDR2 YSYEKL.